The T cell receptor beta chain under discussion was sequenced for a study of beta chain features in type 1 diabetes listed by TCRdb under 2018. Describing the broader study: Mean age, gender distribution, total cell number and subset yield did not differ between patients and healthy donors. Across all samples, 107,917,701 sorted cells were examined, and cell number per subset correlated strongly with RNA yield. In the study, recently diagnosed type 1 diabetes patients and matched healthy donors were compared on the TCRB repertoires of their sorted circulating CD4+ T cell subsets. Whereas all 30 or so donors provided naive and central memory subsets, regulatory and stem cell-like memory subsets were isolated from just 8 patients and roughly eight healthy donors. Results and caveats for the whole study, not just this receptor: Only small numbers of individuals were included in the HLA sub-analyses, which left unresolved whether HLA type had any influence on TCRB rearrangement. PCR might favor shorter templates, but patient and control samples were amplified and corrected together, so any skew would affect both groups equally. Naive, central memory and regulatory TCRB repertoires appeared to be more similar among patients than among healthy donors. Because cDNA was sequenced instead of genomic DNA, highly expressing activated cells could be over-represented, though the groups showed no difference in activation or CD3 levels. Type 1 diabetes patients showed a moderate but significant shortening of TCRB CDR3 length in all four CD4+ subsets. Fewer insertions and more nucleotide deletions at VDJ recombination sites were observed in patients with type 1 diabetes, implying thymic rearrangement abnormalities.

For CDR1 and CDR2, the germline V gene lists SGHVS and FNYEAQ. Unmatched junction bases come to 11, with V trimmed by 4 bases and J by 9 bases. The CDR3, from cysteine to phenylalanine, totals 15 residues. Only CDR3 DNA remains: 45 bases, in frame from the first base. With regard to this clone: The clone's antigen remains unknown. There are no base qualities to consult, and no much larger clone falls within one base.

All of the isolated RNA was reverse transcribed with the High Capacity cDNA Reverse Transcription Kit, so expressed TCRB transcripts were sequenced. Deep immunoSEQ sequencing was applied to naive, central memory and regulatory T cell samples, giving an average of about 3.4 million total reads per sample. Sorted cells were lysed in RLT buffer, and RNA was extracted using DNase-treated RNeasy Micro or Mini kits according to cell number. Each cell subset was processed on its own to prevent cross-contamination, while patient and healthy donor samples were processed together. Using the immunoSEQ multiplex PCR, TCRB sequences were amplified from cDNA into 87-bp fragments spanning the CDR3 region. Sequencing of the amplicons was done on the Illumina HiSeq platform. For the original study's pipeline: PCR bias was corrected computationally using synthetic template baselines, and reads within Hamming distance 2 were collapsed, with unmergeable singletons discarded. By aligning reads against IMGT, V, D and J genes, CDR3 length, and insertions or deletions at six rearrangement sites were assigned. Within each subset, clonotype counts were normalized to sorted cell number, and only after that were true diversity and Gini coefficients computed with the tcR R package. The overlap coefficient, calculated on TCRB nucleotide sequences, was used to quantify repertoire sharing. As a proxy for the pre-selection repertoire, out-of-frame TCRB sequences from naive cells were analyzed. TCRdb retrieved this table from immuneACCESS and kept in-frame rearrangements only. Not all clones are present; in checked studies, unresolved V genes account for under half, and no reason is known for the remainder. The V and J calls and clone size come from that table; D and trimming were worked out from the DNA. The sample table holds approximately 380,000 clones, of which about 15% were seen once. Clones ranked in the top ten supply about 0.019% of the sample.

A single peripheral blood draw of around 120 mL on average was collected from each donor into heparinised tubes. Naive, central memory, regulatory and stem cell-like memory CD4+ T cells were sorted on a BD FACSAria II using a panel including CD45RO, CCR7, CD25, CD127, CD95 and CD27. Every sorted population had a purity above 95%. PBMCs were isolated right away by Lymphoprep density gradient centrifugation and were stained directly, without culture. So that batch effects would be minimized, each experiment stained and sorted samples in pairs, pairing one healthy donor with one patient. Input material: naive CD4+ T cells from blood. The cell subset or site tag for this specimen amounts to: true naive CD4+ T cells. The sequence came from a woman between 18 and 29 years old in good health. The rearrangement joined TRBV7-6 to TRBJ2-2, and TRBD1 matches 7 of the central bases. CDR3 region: CASSSQPDRSRELFF. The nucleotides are TGTGCCAGCAGCTCCCAACCGGACAGGTCTAGGGAGCTGTTTTTT.